One T cell receptor (beta chain) is described in this entry. This clonotype appeared a single time. This receptor's antigen is unknown. Qualities for individual bases were not recorded, and no much larger clone is one base off. One read represents weak support. TCR beta CDR3 regions were amplified from RNA transcripts. For the first round of RT-PCR on the TCR CDR3, the HTBI primer set was used together with the Qiagen OneStep RT-PCR kit. A second multiplex PCR round built the libraries, followed by size selection and purification. Libraries were sequenced paired-end with 100 bp reads on an Illumina HiSeq2000. Per the authors' processing: Raw data were processed with SOAPnuke, discarding reads with adapters, uncalled bases, mean Phred below 15, or no exact constant-primer or identifier match. COPE v1.2.5 was used to merge high-quality paired reads, and clonotypes were defined as unique nucleotide sequences. Clonotypes were aligned to IMGT TRBV, TRBD and TRBJ reference segments using MiTCR v1.1. The analysis included only V-J combinations with a frequency above 0.0001, which together covered over 98% of the repertoires. A TCS score was defined as the ratio between F50 (clonal expansion) and ExV (chaos), using BLOSUM62-based TCRdist between CDR3 peptides within each V-J. Welch's t-statistics and random forest reduced roughly 540 V-J features to 10 to 15, which were used in a naive Bayes classifier (R e1071). The similarity between thyroid and blood repertoires was quantified using the Morisita-Horn index. Using fastp trimming at Q25 and MiXCR clonotype assembly, TCRdb reanalyzed the public sequencing data and kept in-frame beta chains. Identical CDR3 protein sequences are pooled into one entry, listed with their most common genes and DNA. In this record, the V and J calls reflect TCRdb's handling and not the investigators' own analysis. For this sample the table gives about 59,000 distinct CDR3 sequences, of which approximately 53% were detected only once. Jointly, the top ten make up approximately 3.3% of the sample.

This record belongs to a study of T cells in Graves' hyperthyroidism and ophthalmopathy (dated by TCRdb to the late 2010s). With regard to the full study: Peripheral blood was collected at initial diagnosis, before any treatment. To identify TCR V-J signatures that set the groups apart, the researchers used a discovery cohort of 100 patients, made up of under 45 with Graves' ophthalmopathy and some 56 with stable Graves' hyperthyroidism. Prospective prediction of ophthalmopathy was tested in an independent validation cohort consisting of fewer than 20 hyperthyroidism patients and some 17 patients who later progressed to ophthalmopathy. The approximately 100 discovery patients were randomly split 7:3 into training and test sets. Thyroid tissue and blood T-cell repertoires from over 5 Graves' hyperthyroidism patients were also compared in the study. Following sampling, methimazole starting at 30 mg daily was given to hyperthyroidism patients, and high-dose intravenous methylprednisolone was given to ophthalmopathy patients. The paper describes TCR Vbeta CDR3 sequencing of 140 or so peripheral blood samples, made up of roughly 45 ophthalmopathy patients, approximately 73 hyperthyroidism patients and 17 progressor patients. Results the study describes overall, beyond this receptor: Sample size was not statistically predetermined, and blinding of investigators to group allocation was not performed. In cross-validation, a model built on a 13 V-J signature told ophthalmopathy apart from stable hyperthyroidism with under 90% sensitivity and roughly 82% specificity, and in testing the same model reached 80%/75%. In validation, the model predicted progression to ophthalmopathy with roughly 66% sensitivity and less than 75% specificity, a median of 6.5 months before onset. Most expanded thyroid clonotypes (frequency above 0.001) were also found in blood, which suggests that blood repertoires may mirror thyroid immune responses.

CDR1 is given as MGHDK and CDR2 as SYGVNS, both from the germline V gene. Inclusive of the bounding cysteine and phenylalanine, the CDR3 is 13 residues long. The retained sequence is limited to the CDR3, 39 bases, with the frame set at the first base. V loses 7 bases, J loses 3 bases, and the germline ends lie 12 bases apart. Moderately to severely active disease, a Clinical Activity Score of at least 3, a NOSPECS grade of at least 4, and a duration under 3 months were present in ophthalmopathy patients. Any patient with an uncontrolled infection, another autoimmune disease, pregnancy or lactation was excluded. Diagnoses were based on clinical symptoms, serum thyroxine and TRAb, thyroid ultrasound and orbital computed tomography. PBMCs were isolated from roughly 10 ml of fresh peripheral blood by Ficoll-Paque density gradient centrifugation. Trizol reagent was used to extract total RNA, and RNA quality was then checked on an Agilent 2100 Bioanalyzer.

Input material: blood. The clonotype was recovered from a woman aged 60 to 75 with Graves' ophthalmopathy. Recombination joined TRBV25-1 with TRBJ1-2; the D region possibly corresponds to TRBD1 (6 bases align). The DNA is TGTGCCAGCAAGGCAGGGACACACTATGGCTACACCTTC. This encodes CASKAGTHYGYTF.